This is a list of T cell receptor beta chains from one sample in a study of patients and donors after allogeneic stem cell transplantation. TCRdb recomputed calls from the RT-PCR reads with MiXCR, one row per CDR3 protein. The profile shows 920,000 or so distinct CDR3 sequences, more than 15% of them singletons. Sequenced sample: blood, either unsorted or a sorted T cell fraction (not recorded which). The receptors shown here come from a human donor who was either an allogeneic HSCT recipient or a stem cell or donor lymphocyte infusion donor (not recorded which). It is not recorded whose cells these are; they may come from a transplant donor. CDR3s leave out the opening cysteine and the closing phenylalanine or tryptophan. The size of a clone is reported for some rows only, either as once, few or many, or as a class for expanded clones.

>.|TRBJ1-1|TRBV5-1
ASSLGDWNTEAF
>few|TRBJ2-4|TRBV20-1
SARVPTRNIQY
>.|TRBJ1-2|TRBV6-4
ATRHPGDYGYT
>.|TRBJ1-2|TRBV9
ASSVGGTGHYGYT
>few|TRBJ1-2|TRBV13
ASSLVMGLSYGYT
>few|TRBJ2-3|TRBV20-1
SARGLGTGHTDTQY
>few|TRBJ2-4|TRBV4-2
ASSQDGLAGGGAKNIQY
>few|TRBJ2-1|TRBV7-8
ASRLTRGTYNEQF
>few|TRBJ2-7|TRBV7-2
ASSLDGPSGIRDEQY
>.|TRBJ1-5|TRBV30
ASSTGAGNQPQH
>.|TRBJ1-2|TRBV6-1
ASTLEDRVRGYT
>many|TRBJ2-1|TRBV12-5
ASGLERGNEQF
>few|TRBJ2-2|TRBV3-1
ASETLTRTGELF
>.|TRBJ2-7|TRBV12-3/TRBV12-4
ASSSSREYEQY
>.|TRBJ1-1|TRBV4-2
ASSQDRVIEAF